Each of the 11 T cell receptor beta chains below was sequenced from the same sample in a study of cytomegalovirus exposure and HLA in healthy donors. The PCR used 60 Vbeta and 13 Jbeta primers. The assay was immunoSEQ multiplex PCR, and TCRdb's table has in-frame clones only and misses some. The sample lists nearly 110,000 clones; about 64% were seen once. Sequencing input: PBMCs. The origin of the receptors is a female donor in good health and CMV-seronegative.

CDR3 sequence reads: CASSQAGGETQYF. DNA of the CDR3: TGCGCCAGCAGCCAAGCGGGAGGGGAGACCCAGTACTTC. The V gene is TRBV4-1, the J gene TRBJ2-5; 8 positions match TRBD2. The CDR3 length is 13 residues. V lost 1 base, J lost 5 bases, and 0 bases stayed unmatched. CDR1 MGHRA and CDR2 YSYEKL come from the germline V gene.

The chain carries TRBV2 and TRBJ2-2; D is possibly TRBD2 (5 bases). Germline CDR1 is SNHLY and CDR2 is FYNNEI. This CDR3 region has 14 residues. Between the trimmed V and J ends, which lost 2 bases and 3 bases, there was a span of 7 bases. CDR3 sequence reads: CASSESGYTGELFF. The CDR3 DNA reads TGTGCCAGCAGTGAATCGGGGTACACCGGGGAGCTGTTTTTT.

CDR3 protein: CSVEEVAGQPQHF. The CDR3 DNA reads as TGCAGCGTTGAAGAGGTGGCAGGTCAGCCCCAGCATTTT. The rearrangement joins TRBV29-1 to TRBJ1-5; D is ambiguous. The CDR3 is 13 amino acids. Trimming stripped 0 bases from V and 6 bases from J, with 9 bases between. Per the germline V gene, CDR1 is SQVTM and CDR2 is ANQGSEA.

The V call is TRBV9, the J call TRBJ1-2; 7 positions agree with TRBD1. This CDR3 is 16 amino acids long. Germline V CDR1 and CDR2: SGDLS, YYNGEE. V was pared by 4 bases and J by 3 bases, with 12 bases of the junction left unmatched. CDR3 sequence: CASSPRRGGWDYGYTF. The DNA for the CDR3 is TGTGCCAGCAGCCCCCGTAGAGGGGGCTGGGACTATGGCTACACCTTC.

The chain joins TRBV5-4 to TRBJ2-7; 7 positions match TRBD1. V shed 0 bases, J shed 7 bases, and the junction held 7 bases outside the gene matches. The CDR3 spans 14 residues. Germline V gene sequence: CDR1 SGHNT, CDR2 YYREEE (reference sequence). In DNA form, the CDR3 reads TGTGCCAGCAGCTTGGCCGTACAGGGGTATGAGCAGTACTTC. This encodes CASSLAVQGYEQYF.

This chain links TRBV28 with TRBJ1-5, with D hard to call. V lost 5 bases to trimming and J lost 7 bases, with 12 bases between them. Per the germline V gene, CDR1 is MDHEN and CDR2 is SYDVKM. This CDR3 is built from 13 residues. In DNA, the CDR3 is TGTGCCAGCAGTCCATCTGGGGAGCAGCCCCAGCATTTT. This translates into CASSPSGEQPQHF.

This chain uses TRBV30 with TRBJ1-2; 8 nucleotides align to TRBD1. The germline CDR1 and CDR2 sequences are GTSNPN and SVGIG (reference sequence). The CDR3 is 14 residues long. After removal of 4 bases from V and 4 bases from J, the junction contained 8 bases not matched to a gene. The CDR3 reads CAWNGQGFFYGYTF. The CDR3 nucleotides read TGTGCCTGGAACGGACAGGGTTTTTTCTATGGCTACACCTTC.

V and J are TRBV5-5 and TRBJ1-4; 8 nucleotides line up with TRBD1. Germline V gene lookup returns CDR1 SGHKS and CDR2 YYEKEE (reference sequence). J lost 5 bases, V lost 3 bases, and 9 bases had no gene match. The length of the CDR3 is 16 residues. The CDR3 sequence is CASSSLHDRGNEKLFF. DNA for the CDR3: TGTGCCAGCAGCTCCCTACACGACAGGGGAAATGAAAAACTGTTTTTT.

The rearrangement uses TRBV13 and TRBJ2-7; no clear D gene. V lost 6 bases to trimming and J lost 6 bases, with 18 bases between them. Germline lookup yields CDR1 PRHDT and CDR2 FYEKMQ (reference sequence). CDR3 size: 14 residues. The CDR3, as DNA: TGTGCCAGCAGTTACTACGGCACTGCAACCGAGCAGTACTTC. Translated, it gives CASSYYGTATEQYF.

This clone was picked up a small number of times. This sequence joins TRBV19 and TRBJ1-2, with D perhaps matching TRBD1 (5 bases). The CDR3 is made up of 14 amino acids. Germline CDR1 is LNHDA and CDR2 is SQIVND (reference sequence). Between the trimmed V and J ends, which lost 5 bases and 2 bases, there was a span of 12 bases. The CDR3, as DNA: TGTGCCAGTAGTGCTGGACACTCAAACTATGGCTACACCTTC. This codes for CASSAGHSNYGYTF.

This chain uses TRBV27 with TRBJ1-2; D might be TRBD1 (6 bases). Germline V gene sequence: CDR1 MNHEY, CDR2 SMNVEV (reference sequence). Trimming left V 5 bases short and J 4 bases short, with 14 bases between. The CDR3 consists of 14 residues. CDR3 region: CASSPRTVVYGYTF. The CDR3, as DNA: TGTGCCAGCAGTCCGCGGACAGTAGTCTATGGCTACACCTTC.